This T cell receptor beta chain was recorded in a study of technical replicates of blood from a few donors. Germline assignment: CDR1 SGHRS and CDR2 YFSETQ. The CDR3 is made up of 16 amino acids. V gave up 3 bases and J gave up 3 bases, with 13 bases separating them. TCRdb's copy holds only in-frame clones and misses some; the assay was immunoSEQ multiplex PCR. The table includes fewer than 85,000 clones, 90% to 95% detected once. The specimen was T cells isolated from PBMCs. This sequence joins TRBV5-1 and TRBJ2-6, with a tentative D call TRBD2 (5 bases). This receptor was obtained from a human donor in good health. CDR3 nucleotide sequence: TGCGCCAGCAGCTGGGCTGGGAGTAGTGGGGCCAACGTCCTGACTTTC. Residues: CASSWAGSSGANVLTF.